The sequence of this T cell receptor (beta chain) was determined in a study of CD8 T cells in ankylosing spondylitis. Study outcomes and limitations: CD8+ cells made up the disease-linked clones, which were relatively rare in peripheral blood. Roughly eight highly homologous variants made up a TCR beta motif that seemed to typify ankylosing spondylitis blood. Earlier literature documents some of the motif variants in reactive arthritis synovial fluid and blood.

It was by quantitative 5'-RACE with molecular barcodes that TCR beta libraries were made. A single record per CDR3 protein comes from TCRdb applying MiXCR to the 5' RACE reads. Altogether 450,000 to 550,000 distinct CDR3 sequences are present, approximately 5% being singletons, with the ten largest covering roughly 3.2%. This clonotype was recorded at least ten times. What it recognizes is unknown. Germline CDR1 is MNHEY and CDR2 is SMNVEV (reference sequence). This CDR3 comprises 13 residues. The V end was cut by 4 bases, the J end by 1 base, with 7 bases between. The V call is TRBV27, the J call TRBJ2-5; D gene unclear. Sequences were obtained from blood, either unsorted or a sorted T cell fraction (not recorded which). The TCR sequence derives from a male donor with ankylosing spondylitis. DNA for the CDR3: TGTGCCAGCAGTTCCCCTTTCCAAGAGACCCAGTACTTC. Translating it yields CASSSPFQETQYF.